One and the same sample provided the 17 T cell receptor beta chains below, sequenced in a study of T cell responses to AZD1222 COVID-19 vaccine. Repertoires were generated with immunoSEQ multiplex PCR, while TCRdb's copy carries only in-frame clones and drops some. The data hold about 160,000 clones, with 92% observed a single time. Source: peripheral blood, taken 28 days after the second AZD1222 dose. The receptors were sampled from an adult who received the AZD1222 COVID-19 vaccine.

V usage is TRBV24-1 and J usage is TRBJ2-1; possibly TRBD1 or TRBD2 for D (5 bases each). Between the trimmed V and J ends, which lost 4 bases and 2 bases, there was a span of 23 bases. The CDR3 covers 19 residues. Germline CDR1 KGHDR, CDR2 SFDVKD. The CDR3 protein is CATSDPDGRAGGPYNEQFF. The CDR3 coding sequence is TGTGCCACCAGTGACCCCGACGGCAGGGCAGGAGGCCCCTACAATGAGCAGTTCTTC.

The chain joins TRBV5-6 to TRBJ1-1; TRBD1 agrees at 8 bases. The CDR3 spans 15 residues. Germline V gene lookup returns CDR1 SGHDT and CDR2 YYEEEE. The V segment lost 0 bases and the J segment 4 bases; nucleotides outside the gene matches: 5. CDR3 loop: CASSLVDRGITEAFF. The CDR3 DNA sequence: TGTGCCAGCAGCTTGGTAGACAGGGGCATCACTGAAGCTTTCTTT.

The J gene is TRBJ2-1, the V gene TRBV11-2, with 11 bases matching TRBD2. CDR1 and CDR2 (germline): SGHAT, FQNNGV. With V trimmed by 3 bases and J by 5 bases, 12 bases remained unmatched. The CDR3 is 18 residues long. CDR3: CASSFFRLAGKNNNEQFF. The CDR3 DNA follows: TGTGCCAGCAGCTTCTTCAGACTAGCGGGAAAAAATAACAATGAGCAGTTCTTC.

This sequence joins TRBV6-6 and TRBJ2-1; possibly TRBD2 for D (6 bases). V was pared by 6 bases and J by 8 bases, with 20 bases between. Looked up from germline, CDR1 is MNHNY and CDR2 is SVGAGI (reference sequence). The CDR3 extends over 15 amino acids. Here the CDR3 DNA reads TGTGCCAGCAGCCCCGGTGAGGCGGGAAAAGATGAGCAGTTCTTC. It specifies CASSPGEAGKDEQFF.

This rearrangement joins TRBV18 to TRBJ2-7, with D perhaps TRBD2 (5 bases). Trimming cost V 8 bases and J 1 base, with 12 bases left between them. The CDR3 sequence is 13 residues long. The germline V gene encodes CDR1 KGHSH and CDR2 LQKENI. For the CDR3, the DNA is TGTGCCAGCGGTCGGGAAGTGTCCTACGAGCAGTACTTC. Its protein is CASGREVSYEQYF.

The chain is built from TRBV24-1 and TRBJ2-2; D is unresolved. V lost 4 bases, J lost 2 bases, and 4 bases lay in between. Germline assignment: CDR1 KGHDR and CDR2 SFDVKD. This CDR3 spans 13 amino acids. This chain's CDR3 is CATSDPNTGELFF. The CDR3 region has the DNA TGTGCCACCAGTGACCCTAACACCGGGGAGCTGTTTTTT.

The J gene is TRBJ1-2, the V gene TRBV10-3; the D gene is possibly TRBD1 (5 bases). This CDR3 spans 14 amino acids. The germline V and J ends were trimmed by 2 bases and 2 bases, with 9 bases remaining between them. CDR1 is ENHRY and CDR2 is SYGVKD in the germline V gene. CDR3 nucleotide sequence: TGTGCCATCAGTGAGGCAGGGCTGAACTATGGCTACACCTTC. This encodes CAISEAGLNYGYTF.

This chain connects TRBV18 to TRBJ2-7, with a possible D match to TRBD2 (5 bases). The germline gives CDR1 KGHSH, CDR2 LQKENI. V gave up 4 bases and J gave up 3 bases, with 19 bases separating them. This CDR3 contains 16 residues. CDR3 nucleotide sequence: TGTGCCAGCTCACGGACCGACTACCCAAGCAGCTACGAGCAGTACTTC. It encodes CASSRTDYPSSYEQYF.

The chain combines TRBV7-9 with TRBJ1-2; 7 nucleotides match TRBD1. J lost 4 bases, V lost 3 bases, and 5 bases had no gene match. Germline loops: CDR1 SEHNR, CDR2 FQNEAQ (reference sequence). The CDR3 runs 14 residues. This CDR3 is CASSLGTESYGYTF. CDR3 sequence (DNA): TGTGCCAGCAGCTTGGGGACAGAATCCTATGGCTACACCTTC.

The chain is built from TRBV2 and TRBJ2-7; 10 bases align to TRBD1. V gave up 10 bases and J gave up 5 bases; unmatched junction bases: 11. This CDR3 is 14 amino acids long. CDR1 and CDR2 from the germline V gene are SNHLY and FYNNEI. CDR3 bases: TGTGCCACCCAAACCGGGACAGGGGATAACGAGCAGTACTTC. This gives the protein CATQTGTGDNEQYF.

This chain links TRBV4-3 with TRBJ2-1, with TRBD2 matching 14 bases. Trimming removed 2 bases from V and 4 bases from J; junction bases left unmatched: 7. Germline CDR1 LGHNA, CDR2 YSLEER. CDR3 length: 18 amino acids. CDR3 nucleotides: TGCGCCAGCAGCCAACGGACTAGCGGGGGGCACCTGTACAATGAGCAGTTCTTC. Translation gives CASSQRTSGGHLYNEQFF.

This clone was seen more than once but under ten times. In nucleotides, the CDR3 is TGTGCCAGCATCAATCGGGAGAGCACCGGGGAGCTGTTTTTT. Translated, it gives CASINRESTGELFF. The chain couples TRBV11-3 to TRBJ2-2; perhaps TRBD2 as D (6 bases). The CDR3 loop spans 14 amino acids. V shed 7 bases and J shed 4 bases, with 13 bases lying between them. In germline, CDR1 is SGHNT, CDR2 YENEEA.

This clone was counted once. This sequence joins TRBV6-2 or TRBV6-3 and TRBJ1-2; D not certain. Germline-derived CDR1 and CDR2 are MNHEY and SVGEGT. V lost 5 bases, J lost 10 bases, and 11 bases lay in between. The CDR3 is 11 residues long. As DNA, the CDR3 is TGTGCCAGCAGTACTCAAGGGTACTACACCTTC. Residues: CASSTQGYYTF.

The CDR3 is CASSLDRGTYGYTF. In DNA, the CDR3 is TGTGCCAGCAGCTTGGACAGGGGGACCTATGGCTACACCTTC. This chain joins TRBV5-6 and TRBJ1-2; 8 bases are a match to TRBD1. This CDR3 is built from 14 residues. Germline CDR1 reads SGHDT; CDR2 reads YYEEEE. V gave up 0 bases and J gave up 4 bases; unmatched junction bases: 2.

This chain joins TRBV18 and TRBJ1-1, with D uncertain. The germline V gene encodes CDR1 KGHSH and CDR2 LQKENI. The CDR3 extends over 13 amino acids. The V end lost 3 bases, the J end lost 5 bases, and 10 bases lay between the germline ends. The CDR3 spells CASSPIGRTEAFF. The CDR3 nucleotides are TGTGCCAGCTCACCGATAGGAAGGACTGAAGCTTTCTTT.

V usage is TRBV3-1 (or the pseudogene TRBV3-2) and J usage is TRBJ2-7; possibly TRBD1 for D (5 bases). V dropped 6 bases and J dropped 7 bases, with 10 bases sitting between them. The CDR3 contains 11 residues. The germline CDR1 and CDR2 sequences are LGHDT and YNNKEL (reference sequence). The DNA of the CDR3 is TGTGCCAGCAGGGATTCAGGGGAGCAGTACTTC. It encodes CASRDSGEQYF.

This chain joins TRBV28 and TRBJ2-1, with D perhaps TRBD2 (5 bases). Trimming cost V 6 bases and J 4 bases, with 13 bases left between them. This CDR3 contains 14 residues. CDR1 and CDR2 (germline): MDHEN, SYDVKM. In DNA, the CDR3 is TGTGCCAGCAGCGTGGGAGTTATGTACAATGAGCAGTTCTTC. This sequence encodes CASSVGVMYNEQFF.